This entry describes one TCR beta chain. Its antigen is not identified. This CDR3 has 14 residues. The V gene lost 6 bases and the J gene lost 2 bases, with 14 bases spanning the gap. CDR1 and CDR2 from the germline V gene are SGHTA and FQGNSA. Cultured CD4+ T cells had their DNA profiled by the Oncomine TCR Beta short-read assay. Genomic DNA was drawn out of CD4+ T cells grown in culture. TCRdb reanalysed the PCR reads using MiXCR and keeps one entry per CDR3 protein. The table lists fewer than 12,000 distinct CDR3 sequences, 25% to 30% of them singletons. The data originate from a study of vaccination and CD4 T cells after COVID-19. Treatment meaning: roughly 10-day PBMC culture with coronavirus spike peptide pools or control peptides (ViraFEST assay). Gathered ahead of the COVID-19 pandemic (2011-2018) were the CD4+ T cells of the unexposed donor. Half the medium was exchanged for fresh IL-2 medium on days 3 and 7. Cell supply allowing, SARS-CoV-2 S/N and four cold-coronavirus spikes probed unexposed-donor CD4+ T cells.

The sequencing input was CD4+ T cells from blood, cultured in vitro. This chain links TRBV7-2 with TRBJ2-7; TRBD2 might be the D (7 bases). This TCR was recovered from a human donor in good health. The CDR3 DNA follows: TGTGCCAGCAGACTGGGGGGGCGCCCCTACGAGCAGTACTTC. Translation gives CASRLGGRPYEQYF. Looking up the rest from reference TRBV7-2 and TRBJ2-7 gives the full variable domain: GAGVSQSPSNKVTEKGKDVELRCDPISGHTALYWYRQSLGQGLEFLIYFQGNSAPDKSGLPSDRFSAERTGGSVSTLTIQRTQQEDSAVYLCASRLGGRPYEQYFGPGTRLTVT.